These T cell receptor beta chains were read from a single sample in a study of cytomegalovirus exposure and HLA in healthy donors. Clones were sequenced by immunoSEQ multiplex PCR, and TCRdb holds only the in-frame ones, with some missing. The sample yields some 150,000 clones, 60% to 80% seen once. The material sequenced was PBMCs. The receptors derive from a man between 18 and 29 years old in good health and CMV-seropositive. The CDR3 runs from the conserved cysteine through the conserved F or W. A D gene is named only where the DNA matches it firmly. The size of a clone is reported for some rows only, either as once, few or many, or as a class for expanded clones.

D gene	clone size	V gene	J gene	CDR3 DNA	CDR3 protein
TRBD1	-	TRBV4-1	TRBJ1-2	TGCGCCAGCAGCCAGGCCTGGGACAGGAACTATGGCTACACCTTC	CASSQAWDRNYGYTF
-	few	TRBV5-1	TRBJ1-4	TGCGCCAGCAGCTGGAGGGGGGGCAATGAAAAACTGTTTTTT	CASSWRGGNEKLFF
-	-	TRBV10-1	TRBJ2-7	TGCGCCAGCAGTGAGTCGGCGGCGGGAAACCGTTACGAGCAGTACTTC	CASSESAAGNRYEQYF
TRBD1	-	TRBV4-1	TRBJ1-6	TGCGCCAGCAGCCAAGCGCAGGACAGGATTAATTCACCCCTCCACTTT	CASSQAQDRINSPLHF
-	-	TRBV19	TRBJ1-2	TGTGCCAGTAGCTCGCCGGGGGGGCGCGGGTTAAACTATGGCTACACCTTC	CASSSPGGRGLNYGYTF
TRBD1	-	TRBV9	TRBJ2-7	TGTGCCAGCAGCGAGGAGACAGGGGCTAACTACGAGCAGTACTTC	CASSEETGANYEQYF
-	few	TRBV4-3	TRBJ1-6	TGCGCCAGCAGCCAATCGATGAGCTCCTATAATTCACCCCTCCACTTT	CASSQSMSSYNSPLHF
-	-	TRBV7-9	TRBJ1-3	TGTGCCAGCAGCCCGGTTAGCTCTGGAAACACCATATATTTT	CASSPVSSGNTIYF
-	-	TRBV4-3	TRBJ1-2	TGCGCCAGCAGCCAAGAGGGCTGGCAGGGGAATCGATACACCTTC	CASSQEGWQGNRYTF
-	-	TRBV12-5	TRBJ2-3	TGTGCTAGTGCCCTTATGGCTAGCACAGATACGCAGTATTTT	CASALMASTDTQYF
-	-	TRBV4-3	TRBJ1-5	TGCGCCAGCAGCCAAGATCGGGCAGGGGCTCGCGGCAATCAGCCCCAGCATTTT	CASSQDRAGARGNQPQHF
-	-	TRBV6-4	TRBJ2-2	TGTGCCAGCAGTGACGGGCCGCCCGGCACCGGGGAGCTGTTTTTT	CASSDGPPGTGELFF
TRBD2	few	TRBV2	TRBJ2-1	TGTGCCAGCAGGAGACTAGCGGGAGATGAGCAGTTCTTC	CASRRLAGDEQFF
-	-	TRBV18	TRBJ2-7	TGTGCCAGCTCACCTAGGGGTTACGAGCAGTACTTC	CASSPRGYEQYF
TRBD2	-	TRBV7-2	TRBJ2-7	TGTGCCAGCAGCCTCGCGGGAGCGCCGCCCTACGAGCAGTACTTC	CASSLAGAPPYEQYF
TRBD1	-	TRBV4-3	TRBJ2-7	TGCGCCAGCAGCCAAGAGAACAGGGGATTTGGCGAGCAGTACTTC	CASSQENRGFGEQYF
TRBD2	-	TRBV5-4	TRBJ2-7	TGTGCCAGCAGCTTGGCCCTAGCGGGGGGCTCCTACGAGCAGTACTTC	CASSLALAGGSYEQYF
TRBD2	-	TRBV19	TRBJ2-1	TGTGCCAGTAGTACCGGACTAGCGGGAGCGGAACACAATGAGCAGTTCTTC	CASSTGLAGAEHNEQFF